A selection of T cell receptor beta chains follows, all from one sample in a study of blood T cell repertoires in COVID-19. The assay was immunoSEQ multiplex PCR, and TCRdb's table has in-frame clones only and misses some. The sample consists of 180,000 or so clones, roughly nine tenths of them appearing once. The sample consisted of peripheral blood. All receptors derive from a woman aged 55-69 years with COVID-19, enrolled during active disease. CDR3s include the opening cysteine and the closing phenylalanine or tryptophan. D genes are given only for firm matches. Some rows have no size entry. The others give once, few or many, or a class for an expanded clone.

v_gene	j_gene	d_gene	abundance	CDR3aa	CDR3nt
TRBV6-1	TRBJ1-4	TRBD1	.	CASSEQGQGLFF	TGTGCCAGCAGTGAACAAGGACAGGGACTGTTTTTT
TRBV10-2	TRBJ2-3	TRBD2	.	CASSSRTSGPTDTQYF	TGCGCCAGCAGCAGTCGGACTAGCGGACCCACAGATACGCAGTATTTT
TRBV11-2	TRBJ1-1	.	.	CASSFNGPTWAFF	TGTGCCAGCAGCTTTAATGGGCCCACTTGGGCTTTCTTT
TRBV28	TRBJ2-3	TRBD1	.	CASSTEWTGGTDTQYF	TGTGCCAGCAGTACAGAGTGGACAGGGGGCACAGATACGCAGTATTTT
TRBV7-2	TRBJ2-7	TRBD1	.	CASSLGFRDRGFEQYF	TGTGCCAGCAGCTTAGGGTTCCGGGACAGGGGGTTCGAGCAGTACTTC
TRBV18	TRBJ2-3	TRBD2	.	CASSPRPFSGSTDTQYF	TGTGCCAGCTCACCCCGCCCGTTTAGCGGGAGCACAGATACGCAGTATTTT
TRBV6-6	TRBJ2-7	TRBD1	.	CASRTGNYEQYF	TGTGCCAGCCGGACAGGGAACTACGAGCAGTACTTC
TRBV6-5	TRBJ2-3	TRBD2	.	CASSFSGSGDTQYF	TGTGCCAGCAGTTTCAGCGGGAGTGGGGATACGCAGTATTTT
TRBV29-1	TRBJ1-2	.	.	CSVERQPTYGYTF	TGCAGCGTTGAACGGCAGCCGACTTATGGCTACACCTTC
TRBV2	TRBJ1-4	.	.	CASSEKGPGLSEKLFF	TGTGCCAGCAGTGAGAAGGGGCCGGGCTTGAGTGAAAAACTGTTTTTT
TRBV6-4	TRBJ1-1	.	.	CASKLDSLNTEAFF	TGTGCCAGCAAATTGGACAGCCTAAACACTGAAGCTTTCTTT
TRBV10-3	TRBJ2-7	.	.	CAISEEQGSYEQYF	TGTGCCATCAGTGAGGAGCAGGGATCCTACGAGCAGTACTTC
TRBV5-1	TRBJ2-5	TRBD2	once	CASSPAREGLYETQYF	TGCGCCAGCAGCCCGGCCCGGGAGGGCCTCTACGAGACCCAGTACTTC
TRBV7-9	TRBJ1-3	.	few	CASSSTGNTIYF	TGTGCCAGCAGCTCAACAGGAAACACCATATATTTT
TRBV20-1	TRBJ2-5	TRBD2	.	CSASSGLAGGGETQYF	TGCAGTGCTAGTTCGGGACTAGCGGGAGGGGGGGAGACCCAGTACTTC
TRBV24-1	TRBJ2-2	.	.	CATSVELTNTGELFF	TGTGCCACCAGTGTGGAACTAACGAACACCGGGGAGCTGTTTTTT
TRBV5-1	TRBJ2-1	.	once	CASSLASNPQFF	TGCGCCAGCAGCTTGGCTAGCAACCCCCAGTTCTTC
TRBV30	TRBJ2-7	.	.	CAGPPSTFSYEQYF	TGTGCCGGGCCTCCTAGCACCTTCTCCTACGAGCAGTACTTC
TRBV9	TRBJ1-4	.	.	CASSVDGKPATNEKLFF	TGTGCCAGCAGCGTAGATGGCAAACCCGCAACTAATGAAAAACTGTTTTTT
TRBV4-1	TRBJ2-7	.	.	CASSLTGTSSYEQYF	TGCGCCAGCAGCCTGACCGGGACATCTTCCTACGAGCAGTACTTC
TRBV7-2	TRBJ1-6	TRBD1	.	CASSPRTGDNSPLHF	TGTGCCAGCAGCCCGAGGACAGGGGACAATTCACCCCTCCACTTT
TRBV14	TRBJ2-7	.	.	CASSQGRGGFVEQYF	TGTGCCAGCAGCCAAGGGCGAGGGGGTTTCGTCGAGCAGTACTTC
TRBV7-9	TRBJ2-3	.	.	CASSLGSGFVVDTQYF	TGTGCCAGCAGCTTAGGGAGTGGATTCGTAGTAGATACGCAGTATTTT